This TCR beta chain was captured by sequencing in a study of blood T cell repertoires in COVID-19. This clone was counted many times. Germline lookup yields CDR1 SNHLY and CDR2 FYNNEI. CDR3 length: 16 residues. Trimming took off 5 bases at V and 0 bases at J, with 14 bases between the two ends. TCRdb's table, derived via immunoSEQ multiplex PCR, lists solely in-frame clones and lacks some. The sample contains 100,000 to 150,000 clones, around four fifths of which appear only once. This TCR was sampled from a human donor in a cohort sampled during active COVID-19. Sequences were obtained from peripheral blood. This chain joins TRBV2 and TRBJ2-4, with a tentative D call TRBD2 (6 bases). CDR3 coding DNA: TGTGCCAGCAGTTCTCGACGACTAGAAGCCAAAAACATTCAGTACTTC. Residues: CASSSRRLEAKNIQYF.